These 23 T cell receptor beta chains originate from one sample sequenced in a study of cytomegalovirus exposure and HLA in healthy donors. Repertoires were generated with immunoSEQ multiplex PCR, while TCRdb's copy carries only in-frame clones and drops some. The sample records around 130,000 clones, about 90% being singletons. The sample taken for sequencing was PBMCs. The receptors come from a man aged 25-45 years in good health and CMV-seronegative.

In this sample, this clone turned up once. The chain recombines TRBV6-1 with TRBJ1-5; TRBD1 agrees at 9 bases. The germline gives CDR1 MNHNS, CDR2 SASEGT. V shed 4 bases and J 5 bases; nucleotides not matched to a gene: 6. The CDR3 covers 15 residues. CDR3 nucleotide sequence: TGTGCCAGCAGTGGGGGACAGGGCGATTATCAGCCCCAGCATTTT. Protein sequence: CASSGGQGDYQPQHF.

V is TRBV29-1 and J is TRBJ2-7, with D maybe TRBD1 (7 bases). Trimming left V 4 bases short and J 7 bases short, with 14 bases between. The CDR3 totals 12 residues. Germline V CDR1 and CDR2: SQVTM, ANQGSEA. DNA of the CDR3: TGCAGCGTTGTGGAGGGGGCGGGAGAGCAGTACTTC. Protein: CSVVEGAGEQYF.

The rearrangement uses TRBV9 and TRBJ2-7; 8 bases are a match to TRBD1. This CDR3 is built from 16 residues. Germline V gene sequence: CDR1 SGDLS, CDR2 YYNGEE. V was clipped by 0 bases and J by 7 bases; unmatched bases: 12. The CDR3 reads CASSVGDRLRPAEQYF. In DNA, the CDR3 is TGTGCCAGCAGCGTAGGGGACAGGCTCCGACCGGCAGAGCAGTACTTC.

The V and J genes are TRBV6-5 and TRBJ2-7, with 7 bases aligning to TRBD1. CDR3 size: 15 residues. CDR1 and CDR2 (germline): MNHEY, SVGAGI. V was pared by 4 bases and J by 2 bases, with 8 bases of the junction left unmatched. CDR3 nucleotide sequence: TGTGCCAGCAGTTCCGCCCAACAGGGGCCCTACGAGCAGTACTTC. Translating it yields CASSSAQQGPYEQYF.

The chain uses TRBV9 and TRBJ2-3, with 10 bases matching TRBD2. There are 15 residues in the CDR3. V lost 0 bases to trimming and J lost 3 bases; unmatched junction nucleotides: 1. Germline loops: CDR1 SGDLS, CDR2 YYNGEE. The CDR3 DNA is TGTGCCAGCAGCGTAGCGGGACTAGCGACAGATACGCAGTATTTT. Its translation: CASSVAGLATDTQYF.

The genes are TRBV19 and TRBJ1-5; no clear D. The germline CDR1 and CDR2 sequences are LNHDA and SQIVND (reference sequence). The V gene lost 2 bases and the J gene lost 2 bases, with 13 bases spanning the gap. The CDR3 contains 16 residues. DNA of the CDR3: TGTGCCAGTAGTATAAGGCGGCCCTATGGCAATCAGCCCCAGCATTTT. Residues: CASSIRRPYGNQPQHF. The full variable domain, its missing parts supplied by reference TRBV19 and TRBJ1-5, is DGGITQSPKYLFRKEGQNVTLSCEQNLNHDAMYWYRQDPGQGLRLIYYSQIVNDFQKGDIAEGYSVSREKKESFPLTVTSAQKNPTAFYLCASSIRRPYGNQPQHFGDGTRLSIL.

In DNA form, the CDR3 reads TGTGCCATTAACGACCCCGGGTCACCCCTCCACTTT. It is translated as CAINDPGSPLHF. The chain carries TRBV10-3 and TRBJ1-6; no reliable D call. CDR1 and CDR2 (germline): ENHRY, SYGVKD. This CDR3 region has 12 residues. V lost 9 bases to trimming and J lost 10 bases, with 13 bases between them.

The chain uses TRBV7-2 and TRBJ2-1; D unclear. V dropped 5 bases and J dropped 7 bases, with 6 bases sitting between them. The CDR3 loop spans 11 amino acids. CDR1 is SGHTA, CDR2 FQGNSA, per germline. This CDR3 reads CASSRVNEQFF. Here the CDR3 DNA reads TGTGCCAGCAGCCGAGTAAATGAGCAGTTCTTC.

CDR3 in DNA: TGTGCCAGCAGGACGGGGTACGACACTGAAGCTTTCTTT. It codes for CASRTGYDTEAFF. The V gene is TRBV28, the J gene TRBJ1-1; D gene uncertain. Trimming removed 6 bases at V and 3 bases at J, with 11 bases between. The CDR3 is 13 residues long. The germline CDR1 and CDR2 sequences are MDHEN and SYDVKM.

This chain joins TRBV14 and TRBJ2-7; 12 nucleotides line up with TRBD1. V lost 1 base and J lost 2; bases outside the gene matches: 15. Per germline, CDR1 SGHDN and CDR2 FVKESK. The length of the CDR3 is 20 residues. The CDR3, as DNA: TGTGCCAGCAGCCAAGGATCTCGGGACAGGGGGCCTCTAAGGACCTACGAGCAGTACTTC. Its translation: CASSQGSRDRGPLRTYEQYF.

As concerns this clone: The sample has other DNA sequences that encode this CDR3 too. The chain employs TRBV7-3 and TRBJ2-5, with TRBD2 as a possible D gene (7 bases). The CDR3 contains 13 residues. Trimming stripped 5 bases from V and 5 bases from J, with 12 bases between. CDR1 is SGHTA and CDR2 is FQGTGA in the germline V gene. Here the CDR3 DNA reads TGTGCCAGCAGCGTGGGGGGGGGCGAGACCCAGTACTTC. Protein: CASSVGGGETQYF.

The chain carries TRBV14 and TRBJ1-2; D is unclear. The V gene's germline CDR1 is SGHDN and CDR2 FVKESK. This CDR3 is built from 15 residues. Trimming took 1 base from V and 4 from J, leaving 13 bases between them. The CDR3 DNA reads TGTGCCAGCAGCCAAGGCCCCCCTGGAGTCTATGGCTACACCTTC. Protein: CASSQGPPGVYGYTF. The variable domain in full, completed from reference TRBV14 and TRBJ1-2, reads EAGVTQFPSHSVIEKGQTVTLRCDPISGHDNLYWYRRVMGKEIKFLLHFVKESKQDESGMPNNRFLAERTGGTYSTLKVQPAELEDSGVYFCASSQGPPGVYGYTFGSGTRLTVV.

The chain recombines TRBV10-3 with TRBJ1-1; TRBD1 aligns across 12 bases. CDR3 length: 16 amino acids. CDR1 ENHRY and CDR2 SYGVKD come from the germline V gene. The junction had 9 bases not matched to a gene; V was cut back by 6 bases and J by 4 bases. CDR3 in DNA: TGTGCCATCAGCCGGGACAGGGGGCGATTGGGCACTGAAGCTTTCTTT. It is translated as CAISRDRGRLGTEAFF.

This clone was seen a few times. The V gene is TRBV7-3, the J gene TRBJ2-1, with D maybe TRBD2 (7 bases). Trimming cost V 5 bases and J 7 bases, with 18 bases left between them. The V gene's germline CDR1 is SGHTA and CDR2 FQGTGA. This CDR3 has 15 residues. CDR3 loop: CASSPRGGGWNEQFF. CDR3 nucleotide sequence: TGTGCCAGCAGCCCACGAGGGGGGGGCTGGAATGAGCAGTTCTTC. The entire variable domain, with the rest obtained from reference TRBV7-3 and TRBJ2-1, is as follows: GAGVSQTPSNKVTEKGKYVELRCDPISGHTALYWYRQSLGQGPEFLIYFQGTGAADDSGLPNDRFFAVRPEGSVSTLKIQRTERGDSAVYLCASSPRGGGWNEQFFGPGTRLTVL.

J is TRBJ2-1 and V is TRBV29-1; perhaps TRBD1 as D (5 bases). The germline V gene encodes CDR1 SQVTM and CDR2 ANQGSEA. The germline V and J ends were trimmed by 2 bases and 2 bases, with 10 bases remaining between them. This CDR3 comprises 14 residues. CDR3 nucleotide sequence: TGCAGCGTTGAAAGGGGTGGCACCTACAATGAGCAGTTCTTC. It yields the protein CSVERGGTYNEQFF.

This chain joins TRBV27 and TRBJ2-2, with TRBD1 identical over 10 bases. The CDR3 has 18 residues. Looked up from germline, CDR1 is MNHEY and CDR2 is SMNVEV (reference sequence). The trim removed 4 bases at V and 5 bases at J, leaving 13 bases unmatched. CDR3 amino acids: CASSSRPYRDRGTGELFF. The CDR3 DNA is TGTGCCAGCAGTTCGCGACCTTATCGGGACAGGGGTACCGGGGAGCTGTTTTTT.

The chain combines TRBV5-8 with TRBJ1-1; D unclear. Germline V gene data show CDR1 as SGHTS and CDR2 as YDEGEE. The CDR3 has 13 amino acids. V was trimmed by 3 bases and J by 0 bases, leaving 6 bases between them. As DNA, the CDR3 is TGTGCCAGCAGCTCATTCATGAACACTGAAGCTTTCTTT. Protein product: CASSSFMNTEAFF.

V gene TRBV5-1 combines with J gene TRBJ1-1; a weak D match, TRBD1 (5 bases). Germline V gene sequence: CDR1 SGHRS, CDR2 YFSETQ. CDR3 length: 14 amino acids. V was trimmed by 4 bases and J by 3 bases, leaving 13 bases between them. CDR3 sequence (DNA): TGCGCCAGCAGCCTTTCAGACAGTTACACTGAAGCTTTCTTT. Amino acids: CASSLSDSYTEAFF.

The chain uses TRBV6-5 and TRBJ2-2; possibly TRBD1 for D (6 bases). The germline V gene encodes CDR1 MNHEY and CDR2 SVGAGI. This CDR3 is built from 15 residues. V gave up 6 bases and J gave up 0 bases, with 11 bases separating them. As DNA, the CDR3 is TGTGCCAGCAGACCGGGACAAGCGAACACCGGGGAGCTGTTTTTT. It codes for CASRPGQANTGELFF.

This sequence joins TRBV27 and TRBJ1-2; 7 bases align to TRBD1. V dropped 8 bases and J dropped 1; count of bases not matched to a gene: 13. The V gene's germline CDR1 is MNHEY and CDR2 SMNVEV (reference sequence). CDR3 size: 16 residues. CDR3 sequence reads: CASGRVDRDHNYGYTF. The CDR3 bases are TGTGCCAGCGGTCGGGTAGACAGGGACCATAACTATGGCTACACCTTC.

J is TRBJ2-6 and V is TRBV9, with D tentatively TRBD1 (6 bases). CDR1 SGDLS and CDR2 YYNGEE come from the germline V gene. The CDR3 consists of 15 residues. V lost 2 bases and J lost 4, with 10 bases in between. For the CDR3, the DNA is TGTGCCAGCAGCGTTTCAGGGGCCGGGGCCAACGTCCTGACTTTC. Its translation is CASSVSGAGANVLTF.

The genes are TRBV6-6 and TRBJ2-2; a weak D match, TRBD1 (6 bases). CDR1 and CDR2 (germline): MNHNY, SVGAGI (reference sequence). The CDR3 has 14 amino acids. Trimming took off 6 bases at V and 3 bases at J, with 11 bases between the two ends. The CDR3 DNA is TGTGCCAGCAGCCCCGGGACACACACCGGGGAGCTGTTTTTT. Translated, it gives CASSPGTHTGELFF.

The J gene is TRBJ1-1, the V gene TRBV10-3, with D tentatively TRBD1 (5 bases). The V end was cut by 6 bases, the J end by 1 base, with 12 bases between. CDR1 and CDR2 (germline): ENHRY, SYGVKD. The CDR3 loop spans 14 amino acids. CDR3 in DNA: TGTGCCATCAGCCAGGACGGACAGAACACTGAAGCTTTCTTT. It translates to CAISQDGQNTEAFF.